Below are 12 T cell receptor beta chains sequenced from a single sample in a study of CD8 T cells in Susac syndrome (dated by TCRdb to between 2018 and 2020). The method was the immunoSEQ multiplex PCR assay. RNA was extracted using the RNeasy kit, and about 0.5 to 1 ug of the RNA was reverse transcribed with random hexamers. TCRdb reprocessing: public reads trimmed at Q25 with fastp, clones called with MiXCR, in-frame beta chains kept. Each CDR3 protein appears once, grouped with its most common genes and DNA. The sample table contains under 85,000 distinct CDR3 sequences; only one count was recorded for 94% of them. Approximately 0.94% of the sample goes to the ten largest clones. The sample was CD8+ T cells from PBMCs. Receptor source: a human donor with Susac syndrome.

This rearrangement joins TRBV7-8 to TRBJ1-3, with unresolved D. V was clipped by 4 bases and J by 0 bases, with 10 bases between them. The germline gives CDR1 SGHVS, CDR2 FQNEAQ. The CDR3 contains 15 residues. The CDR3 loop is CASSSNANSGNTIYF. CDR3 sequence (DNA): TGTGCCAGCAGCTCGAATGCCAACTCTGGAAACACCATATATTTT.

The chain uses TRBV5-1 and TRBJ1-2; 7 bases map to TRBD1. Per the germline V gene, CDR1 is SGHRS and CDR2 is YFSETQ. V trimming: 5 bases; J trimming: 4 bases; junction bases outside the gene matches: 14. This CDR3 is 16 amino acids long. The CDR3 bases are TGCGCCAGCAGGTCGGAGGGACAGACGTTAGTCTATGGCTACACCTTC. Its translation is CASRSEGQTLVYGYTF.

The rearrangement uses TRBV18 and TRBJ2-7; perhaps TRBD1 as D (5 bases). The V gene's germline CDR1 is KGHSH and CDR2 LQKENI. The length of the CDR3 is 14 residues. Trimming took off 6 bases at V and 7 bases at J, with 19 bases between the two ends. CDR3 bases: TGTGCCAGCTCCCCGCCCCAGTACAGGAAGGAGCAGTACTTC. Translating it yields CASSPPQYRKEQYF.

V gene TRBV19 combines with J gene TRBJ2-1; 9 bases match TRBD2. CDR1 LNHDA and CDR2 SQIVND come from the germline V gene (reference sequence). This CDR3 has 13 residues. With V trimmed by 8 bases and J by 3 bases, 2 bases remained unmatched. The CDR3 sequence: CASQLAGYNEQFF. In DNA, the CDR3 is TGTGCCAGTCAACTAGCGGGCTACAATGAGCAGTTCTTC.

This clonotype was seen once. The rearrangement uses TRBV9 and TRBJ2-7, with 7 bases that match TRBD2. In germline, CDR1 is SGDLS, CDR2 YYNGEE. V lost 0 bases, J lost 3 bases, and 6 bases stayed unmatched. This CDR3 is built from 15 residues. The CDR3 sequence is CASSVDGGSNYEQYF. The CDR3 DNA follows: TGTGCCAGCAGCGTAGACGGGGGGTCCAACTACGAGCAGTACTTC.

The table lists this clonotype with a count of one. V gene TRBV12-3 or TRBV12-4 combines with J gene TRBJ2-5, with 9 bases that match TRBD1. V lost 8 bases, J lost 6 bases, and 7 bases stayed unmatched. The CDR3 runs to 13 residues. The CDR3 nucleotides are TGTGCCAGCTTACAGGGGGCTGGAAAGACCCAGTACTTC. It is translated as CASLQGAGKTQYF.

With regard to this clonotype: Mismatch with germline at one junction end may stem from a read error. This rearrangement joins TRBV7-9 to TRBJ2-1; TRBD2 is a possible D gene (5 bases). This CDR3 contains 11 residues. Germline CDR1 reads SEHNR; CDR2 reads FQNEAQ (reference sequence). The CDR3 DNA reads as TGTGCCAGCAGCGGTACGAGGGAGCTGTTCTTC. Amino acid sequence: CASSGTRELFF.

The chain combines TRBV4-2 with TRBJ1-1, with TRBD1 matching over 8 bases. Germline V gene lookup returns CDR1 LGHNA and CDR2 YNFKEQ. V trimming: 4 bases; J trimming: 1 base; junction bases outside the gene matches: 8. The CDR3 covers 16 residues. CDR3 loop: CASSRNLGQENTEAFF. The CDR3 coding sequence is TGTGCCAGCAGCCGGAACCTGGGACAGGAGAACACTGAAGCTTTCTTT.

J is TRBJ2-7 and V is TRBV18; TRBD1 or TRBD2 may be the D gene (6 bases each). CDR3 length equals 14 residues. V lost 6 bases and J lost 2, with 14 bases in between. The V gene's germline CDR1 is KGHSH and CDR2 LQKENI. CDR3 coding DNA: TGTGCCAGCTCGGGGGGCGCGACCCCCTACGAGCAGTACTTC. Amino acid sequence: CASSGGATPYEQYF.

V is TRBV7-2 and J is TRBJ1-5, with a possible D match to TRBD1 (5 bases). Germline V gives CDR1 SGHTA, CDR2 FQGNSA. V lost 3 bases to trimming and J lost 0 bases, with 12 bases between them. CDR3 size: 16 residues. This chain's CDR3 is CASSFGGADSNQPQHF. In nucleotides, the CDR3 is TGTGCCAGCAGCTTTGGAGGGGCCGATAGCAATCAGCCCCAGCATTTT.

This rearrangement joins TRBV29-1 to TRBJ2-7, with 9 bases identical to TRBD1. Losses at the gene ends were 4 bases for V and 2 bases for J; bases not matched to a gene: 12. Looked up from germline, CDR1 is SQVTM and CDR2 is ANQGSEA. CDR3 size: 16 residues. CDR3 loop: CSVGGDDRGITYEQYF. In DNA form, the CDR3 reads TGCAGCGTTGGCGGCGATGACAGGGGGATCACCTACGAGCAGTACTTC.

The chain is built from TRBV28 and TRBJ1-1; D is perhaps TRBD1 (6 bases). Germline CDR1 reads MDHEN; CDR2 reads SYDVKM. The CDR3 runs to 15 residues. Trimming pared 5 bases from V and 4 bases from J, leaving 17 bases between. CDR3 amino acids: CASSLNPGVTTEAFF. The CDR3 DNA follows: TGTGCCAGCAGTCTAAATCCAGGGGTGACCACTGAAGCTTTCTTT. The variable domain in full, with the rest retrieved from reference TRBV28 and TRBJ1-1, is DVKVTQSSRYLVKRTGEKVFLECVQDMDHENMFWYRQDPGLGLRLIYFSYDVKMKEKGDIPEGYSVSREKKERFSLILESASTNQTSMYLCASSLNPGVTTEAFFGQGTRLTVV.